This T cell receptor (beta chain) appears in the sequencing data of a study of Graves' ophthalmopathy and Graves' hyperthyroidism. With a duration under 3 months, ophthalmopathy in the donors showed moderate-to-severe activity, CAS ≥3 and NOSPECS ≥4. Certain patients, namely those with other autoimmune diseases, uncontrolled infections, pregnancy or lactation, were excluded. Someone took the PBMCs out of 10 ml of fresh peripheral blood. Deletions cut 3 bases from V and 6 bases from J, with 20 bases between. The CDR3 is 16 residues long. Germline V gives CDR1 LGHNA, CDR2 YSLEER. For this clonotype: Its antigen is undetermined.

The study amplified TCR beta CDR3 regions using RNA transcripts. The first round was an RT-PCR with HTBI primers, and the second round was a multiplex PCR. TCRdb reprocessed the multiplex PCR reads with MiXCR, giving one entry per CDR3 protein. The table shows some 400,000 distinct CDR3 sequences, with around 18% occurring only once. Study results and caveats: Most thyroid clonotypes expanded beyond 0.001 frequency were also found in blood.

This clonotype was obtained from a young woman with Graves' ophthalmopathy. V usage is TRBV4-3 and J usage is TRBJ1-1, with D possibly being TRBD1 (6 bases). The sequencing input was peripheral blood. CDR3 DNA sequence: TGCGCCAGCAGCCAGGGGGGGGCGACGCTTTACTCTGAAGCTTTCTTT. This encodes CASSQGGATLYSEAFF.